This T cell receptor beta chain was observed in a study of cytomegalovirus exposure and HLA in healthy donors. Findings and caveats of the study: It was reported that TCR beta sequences correctly inferred the HLA-A and HLA-B alleles for most subjects. According to a later analysis, donors in an Asian-associated ancestry cluster reportedly had fewer N-insertions than the roughly 720-donor mean.

In this sample, this clone turned up a few times. Its cognate antigen is unknown. This CDR3 is 12 amino acids long. V lost 5 bases and J 6 bases, leaving 10 bases between the germline ends. Germline CDR1 SGHAT, CDR2 FQNNGV. The PCR was carried out with 60 Vbeta primers and 13 Jbeta primers. Profiled with immunoSEQ multiplex PCR; TCRdb holds only in-frame clones, not every one. The data contain roughly 200,000 clones, around a tenth of them seen just once; the ten biggest clones take up approximately 1.4%. Input material: PBMCs. This sequence joins TRBV11-2 and TRBJ1-2, with no clear D. The sequence was collected from a woman in her 30s in good health and CMV-seropositive. CDR3 residues: CASSPGGNGYTF. For the CDR3, the DNA is TGTGCCAGCAGCCCCGGAGGGAATGGCTACACCTTC.